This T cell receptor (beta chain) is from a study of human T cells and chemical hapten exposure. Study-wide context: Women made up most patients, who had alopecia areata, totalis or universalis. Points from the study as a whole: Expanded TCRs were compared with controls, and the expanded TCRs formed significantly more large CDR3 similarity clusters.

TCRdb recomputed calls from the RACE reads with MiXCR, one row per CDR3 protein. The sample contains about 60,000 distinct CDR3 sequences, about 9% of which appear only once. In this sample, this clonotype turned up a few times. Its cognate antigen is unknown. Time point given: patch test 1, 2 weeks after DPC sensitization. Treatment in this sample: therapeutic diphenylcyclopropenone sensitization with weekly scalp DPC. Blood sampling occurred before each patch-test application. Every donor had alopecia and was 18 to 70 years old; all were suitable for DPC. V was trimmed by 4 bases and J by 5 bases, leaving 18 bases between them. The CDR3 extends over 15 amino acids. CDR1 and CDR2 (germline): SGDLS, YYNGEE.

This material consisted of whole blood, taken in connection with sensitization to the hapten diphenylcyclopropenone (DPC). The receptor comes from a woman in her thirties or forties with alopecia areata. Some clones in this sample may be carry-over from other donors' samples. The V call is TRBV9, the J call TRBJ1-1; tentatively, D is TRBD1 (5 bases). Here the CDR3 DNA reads TGTGCCAGCAGCCTAAGAAGCCATGGGGGAACTGAAGCTTTCTTT. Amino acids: CASSLRSHGGTEAFF.